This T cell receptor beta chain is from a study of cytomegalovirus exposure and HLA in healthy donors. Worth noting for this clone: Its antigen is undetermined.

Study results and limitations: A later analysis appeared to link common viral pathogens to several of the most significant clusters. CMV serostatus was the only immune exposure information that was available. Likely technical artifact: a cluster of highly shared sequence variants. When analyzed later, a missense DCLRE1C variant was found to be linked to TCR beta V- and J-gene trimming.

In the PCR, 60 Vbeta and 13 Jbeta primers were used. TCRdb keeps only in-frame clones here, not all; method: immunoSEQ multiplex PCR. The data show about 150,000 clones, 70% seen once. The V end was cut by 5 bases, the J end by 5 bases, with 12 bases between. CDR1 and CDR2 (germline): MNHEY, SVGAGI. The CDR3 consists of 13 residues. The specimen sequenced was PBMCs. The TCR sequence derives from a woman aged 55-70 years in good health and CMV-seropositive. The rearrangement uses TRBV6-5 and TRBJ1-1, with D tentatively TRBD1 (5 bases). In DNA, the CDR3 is TGTGCCAGCAGTCGCAGGGAGGGAACTGAAGCTTTCTTT. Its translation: CASSRREGTEAFF.